Listed here are 10 T cell receptor beta chains from one sample, sequenced in a study of cytomegalovirus exposure and HLA in healthy donors. In the PCR, 60 Vbeta and 13 Jbeta primers were used. Sequencing used immunoSEQ multiplex PCR; TCRdb keeps in-frame clones, though not all of them. The repertoire holds 200,000 or so clones, with about 80% as singletons. What was sequenced was PBMCs. The receptors were gathered from a woman aged 18-35 years in good health and CMV-seropositive.

J is TRBJ1-1 and V is TRBV7-3, with D possibly TRBD1 on 6 matching bases. CDR3 length equals 14 residues. Germline V gene lookup returns CDR1 SGHTA and CDR2 FQGTGA. The V gene lost 0 bases and the J gene lost 4 bases, with 9 bases spanning the gap. The CDR3, as DNA: TGTGCCAGCAGCTTAACAGGCAGGGGCACTGAAGCTTTCTTT. Its protein is CASSLTGRGTEAFF.

The CDR3 region is CASRDRVTGGKNEQFF. In nucleotides, the CDR3 is TGTGCCAGCAGGGACCGGGTGACAGGGGGGAAGAATGAGCAGTTCTTC. J is TRBJ2-1 and V is TRBV2; 9 nucleotides line up with TRBD1. CDR3 size: 16 residues. V gave up 6 bases and J gave up 7 bases; unmatched junction bases: 13. Germline V gene data show CDR1 as SNHLY and CDR2 as FYNNEI.

This clone has only one observation. The rearrangement uses TRBV7-6 and TRBJ2-1; D uncertain. The CDR3 runs to 10 residues. Germline lookup yields CDR1 SGHVS and CDR2 FNYEAQ. The V gene lost 5 bases and the J gene lost 9 bases, with 5 bases spanning the gap. The CDR3 DNA reads as TGTGCCAGCAGCCCTAGTGAGCAGTTCTTC. Its protein product is CASSPSEQFF.

Only one count was recorded for this clone. At one end the junction does not follow the germline gene, possibly because of a read error. The chain uses TRBV5-6 and TRBJ2-2, with 7 nucleotides matching TRBD1. CDR3 length equals 16 residues. Germline-derived CDR1 and CDR2 are SGHDT and YYEEEE. The CDR3 loop reads CASSFLGQPNTRELFF. DNA of the CDR3: TGTGCCAGCAGCTTTTTGGGACAGCCGAACACCCGGGAGCTGTTTTTT.

The chain is built from TRBV4-2 and TRBJ2-3; 11 bases are shared with TRBD2. The ends lost 4 bases at V and 2 bases at J; junction bases unmatched: 11. This CDR3 contains 18 residues. CDR1 and CDR2 (germline): LGHNA, YNFKEQ. The CDR3 nucleotides are TGTGCCAGCAGCCCGAAAAGTATAGCGGGGGGGGACACAGATACGCAGTATTTT. Its translation: CASSPKSIAGGDTDTQYF.

Note on this clone: Other DNA sequences in this specimen translate into the identical CDR3. V gene TRBV19 combines with J gene TRBJ1-2; 8 positions match TRBD1. Germline V gene data show CDR1 as LNHDA and CDR2 as SQIVND (reference sequence). This CDR3 contains 12 residues. The trim removed 3 bases at V and 7 bases at J, leaving 1 base unmatched. CDR3 bases: TGTGCCAGTAGTATCGACAGGGGTGGCTACACCTTC. Translation: CASSIDRGGYTF.

This clone came up many times. The chain recombines TRBV6-1 with TRBJ2-7, with 11 bases lining up with TRBD2. The CDR3 loop spans 15 amino acids. CDR1 MNHNS and CDR2 SASEGT come from the germline V gene. Trimming cost V 0 bases and J 2 bases; bases outside gene matches: 0. Here the CDR3 reads CASSEASGGAYEQYV. The DNA for the CDR3 is TGTGCCAGCAGTGAAGCTAGCGGGGGGGCCTACGAGCAGTACGTC.

V is TRBV7-2 and J is TRBJ1-2; the D is unclear. There are 15 residues in the CDR3. V was trimmed by 1 base and J by 3 bases, leaving 12 bases between them. CDR1 is SGHTA, CDR2 FQGNSA, per germline. In DNA, the CDR3 is TGTGCCAGCAGCTTAGTTCCGTCTCCCGACTATGGCTACACCTTC. Protein sequence: CASSLVPSPDYGYTF. The whole variable domain, remainder taken from reference TRBV7-2 and TRBJ1-2, is GAGVSQSPSNKVTEKGKDVELRCDPISGHTALYWYRQSLGQGLEFLIYFQGNSAPDKSGLPSDRFSAERTGGSVSTLTIQRTQQEDSAVYLCASSLVPSPDYGYTFGSGTRLTVV.

The chain joins TRBV4-1 to TRBJ1-1, with no clear D. The V gene's germline CDR1 is MGHRA and CDR2 YSYEKL. CDR3 size: 14 residues. Trimming cost V 1 base and J 2 bases, with 8 bases left between them. The CDR3 spells CASSQGAANTEAFF. Written as DNA, the CDR3 is TGCGCCAGCAGCCAAGGGGCAGCTAACACTGAAGCTTTCTTT.

The chain joins TRBV5-4 to TRBJ2-4, with 7 bases that match TRBD2. Trimming cost V 1 base and J 1 base; bases outside gene matches: 5. The germline V gene has CDR1 SGHNT and CDR2 YYREEE (reference sequence). This CDR3 region has 16 residues. The CDR3 loop is CASSLWERDAKNIQYF. The CDR3 bases are TGTGCCAGCAGCTTGTGGGAGCGGGACGCCAAAAACATTCAGTACTTC.